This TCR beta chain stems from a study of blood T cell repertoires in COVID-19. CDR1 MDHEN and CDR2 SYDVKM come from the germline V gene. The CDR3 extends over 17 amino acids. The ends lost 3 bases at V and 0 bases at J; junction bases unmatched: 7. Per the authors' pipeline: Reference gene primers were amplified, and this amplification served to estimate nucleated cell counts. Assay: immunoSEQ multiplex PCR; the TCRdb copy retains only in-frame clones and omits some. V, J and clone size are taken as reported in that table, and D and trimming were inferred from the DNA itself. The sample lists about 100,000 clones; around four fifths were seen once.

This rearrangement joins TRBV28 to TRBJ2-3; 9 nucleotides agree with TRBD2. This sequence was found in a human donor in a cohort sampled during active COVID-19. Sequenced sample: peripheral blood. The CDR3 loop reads CASSFGLAGSSTDTQYF. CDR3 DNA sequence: TGTGCCAGCAGTTTCGGGCTAGCGGGATCTAGCACAGATACGCAGTATTTT.